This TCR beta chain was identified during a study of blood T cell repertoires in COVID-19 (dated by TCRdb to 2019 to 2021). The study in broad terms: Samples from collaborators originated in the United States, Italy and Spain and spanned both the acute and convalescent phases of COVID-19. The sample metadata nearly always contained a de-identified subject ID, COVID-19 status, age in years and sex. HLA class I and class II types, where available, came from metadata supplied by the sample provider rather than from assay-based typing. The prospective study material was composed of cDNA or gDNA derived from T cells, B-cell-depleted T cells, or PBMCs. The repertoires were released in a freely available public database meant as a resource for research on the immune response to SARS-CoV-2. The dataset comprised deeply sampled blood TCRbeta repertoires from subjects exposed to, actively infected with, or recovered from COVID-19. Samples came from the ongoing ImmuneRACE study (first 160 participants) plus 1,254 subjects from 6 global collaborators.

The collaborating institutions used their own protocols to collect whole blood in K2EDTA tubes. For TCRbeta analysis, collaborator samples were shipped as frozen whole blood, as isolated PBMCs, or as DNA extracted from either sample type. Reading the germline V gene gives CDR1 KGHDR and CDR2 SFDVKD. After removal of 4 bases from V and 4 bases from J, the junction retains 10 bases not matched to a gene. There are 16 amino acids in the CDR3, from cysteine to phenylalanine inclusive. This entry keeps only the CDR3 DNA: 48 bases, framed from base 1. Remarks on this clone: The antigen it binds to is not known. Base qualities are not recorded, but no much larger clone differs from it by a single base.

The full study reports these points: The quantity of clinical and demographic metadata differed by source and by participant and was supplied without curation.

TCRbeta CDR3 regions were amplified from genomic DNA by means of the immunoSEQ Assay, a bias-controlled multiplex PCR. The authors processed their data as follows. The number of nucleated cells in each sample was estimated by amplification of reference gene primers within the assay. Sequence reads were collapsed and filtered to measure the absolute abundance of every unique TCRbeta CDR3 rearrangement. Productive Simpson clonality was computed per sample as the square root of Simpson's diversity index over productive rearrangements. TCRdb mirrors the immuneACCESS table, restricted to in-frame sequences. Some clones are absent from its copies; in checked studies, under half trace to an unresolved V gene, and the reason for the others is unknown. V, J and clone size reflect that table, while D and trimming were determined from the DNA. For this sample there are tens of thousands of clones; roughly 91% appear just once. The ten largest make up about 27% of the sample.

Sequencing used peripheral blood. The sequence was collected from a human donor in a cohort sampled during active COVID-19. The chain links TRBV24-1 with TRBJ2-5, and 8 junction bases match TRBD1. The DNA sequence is TGTGCCACCAGTGACCCAGGGGGCGGGATTTTAGAGACCCAGTACTTC. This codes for CATSDPGGGILETQYF.